This TCR beta chain is drawn from a study of PD-1 blockade in classical Hodgkin lymphoma (dated by TCRdb to 2018 to 2021). Some background on the complete study: Nivolumab dosing was 3 mg/kg intravenously every 2 weeks, continuing until either disease progression or unacceptable toxicity. To define a peripheral blood immune signature of response to PD-1 blockade in classical Hodgkin lymphoma, the study combined TCR beta sequencing with CyTOF. What the work shows at the level of the full study, not this receptor alone: By C4D1, a significant rise was seen in CD4+ TCR diversity but not in CD8+ TCR diversity (p=0.0027 vs p=0.16), and the rise was most apparent among complete responders (p=0.02). Newly diagnosed patients were reported to have lower baseline TCR diversity than healthy donors, and relapsed/refractory patients were reported to have lower baseline TCR diversity still. Trial patients with a complete response had baseline diversity similar to that of newly diagnosed patients, while partial responders and progressors had significantly lower diversity. Lower diversity was seen in patients whose nivolumab began less than 1 year after ASCT, and these patients were left out of later analyses so that immune reconstitution would not confound the results. The study covered only a single clinical trial cohort, and the causes of the repertoire differences, possibly disease activity or prior therapy, were still not defined.

Regarding this clone: There is no known antigen for this receptor. Within one base of it there is no much larger clone, and no base qualities were kept.

Genomic DNA was isolated using the Qiagen DNeasy kit from unsorted PBMCs as well as from negatively selected CD4+ and CD8+ fractions. TCR beta CDR3 regions were amplified by immunoSEQ multiplex PCR using primers annealing to V and J segments. A synthetic immune receptor repertoire was used to minimize amplification bias, and remaining bias was computationally removed after sequencing. The authors' pipeline ran thus. Repertoire diversity was quantified as the Shannon entropy index using custom Python scripts. Unsorted, CD4+ and CD8+ repertoires were analyzed separately, except in combined analyses where CD4+ and CD8+ sequences were merged in silico. Clonal expansion was defined as a frequency increase of at least 2-fold after treatment compared with C1D1, and clones undetected at baseline were assigned a pseudocount of 0.5. Clones with 0 or 1 copy at C1D1 were classified as singleton clones, and clones with 2 or more copies were classified as non-singleton clones. Clones expanded in unsorted samples were labelled as CD4+, CD8+ or unknown by matching protein sequences in sorted samples from the same patient. Wilcoxon tests on paired samples were used to test changes in diversity from C1D1 to C4D1. TCRdb holds this immuneACCESS table with in-frame rearrangements only. Some clones are missing; in checked studies, unresolved V genes explain under half, and the rest has no known cause. The V and J calls and clone size were taken over from that table, and D and trimming were inferred from the DNA. The sample table holds roughly 60,000 clones, of which less than 95% were seen once. Over 9% of the sample belongs to the ten largest clones.

V loses 4 bases, J loses 3 bases, and the germline ends lie 14 bases apart. The germline V gene encodes CDR1 SQVTM and CDR2 ANQGSEA. The CDR3 holds 14 amino acids from the cysteine to the phenylalanine. Only CDR3 DNA is held: 42 bases, read in frame from base 1. The label giving this sample's time point can be read as: cycle 4 day 1 (C4D1), after more than five weeks of nivolumab. Relapse after autologous stem cell transplantation had occurred in all trial patients, and cohorts A, B and C were distinguished by prior brentuximab vedotin exposure. A total of roughly 57 patients with relapsed/refractory classical Hodgkin lymphoma made up the trial cohort, and each patient's best overall response was complete response, partial response or progressive disease. In the multi-cohort phase II CheckMate 205 trial, trial patients received single-agent nivolumab. Best overall response was determined by an independent review committee according to the 2007 International Working Group response criteria. Trial PBMCs were collected just before the start of nivolumab (C1D1) and during therapy at cycle 2 day 1 and cycle 4 day 1. Peripheral blood was collected in 8 mL Vacutainer Cell Preparation Tubes, from which PBMCs were isolated by centrifugation and then cryopreserved.

In this chain, TRBV29-1 is recombined with TRBJ2-3, with the D gene call left open. Material: peripheral blood mononuclear cells (PBMCs), obtained before the fourth cycle of nivolumab. The sequence was collected from a human donor with classical Hodgkin lymphoma. The CDR3 amino acid sequence is: CSVVTGSVTDTQYF. The DNA sequence follows: TGCAGCGTTGTCACCGGAAGTGTAACAGATACGCAGTATTTT.